The next 6 T cell receptor beta chains were all read from a single sample in a study of T cell responses to AZD1222 COVID-19 vaccine. TCRdb's table, derived via immunoSEQ multiplex PCR, lists solely in-frame clones and lacks some. The top ten clones hold 3.5% to 4.5% of a sample with roughly 110,000 clones, around 90% of them seen once. The sequencing used peripheral blood, collected on day 0 of AZD1222 vaccination. The receptors stem from an adult in good health.

The chain employs TRBV28 and TRBJ2-7; no definite D call. The CDR3 has 16 amino acids. The germline V gene encodes CDR1 MDHEN and CDR2 SYDVKM. V lost 4 bases and J 7 bases, leaving 23 bases between the germline ends. The CDR3 reads CASSYPGPQILREQYF. DNA of the CDR3: TGTGCCAGCAGTTACCCCGGGCCACAGATACTTAGGGAGCAGTACTTC.

The J gene is TRBJ1-1, the V gene TRBV2; TRBD1 matches at 7 bases. This CDR3 spans 13 amino acids. Germline-derived CDR1 and CDR2 are SNHLY and FYNNEI. V lost 11 bases and J lost 5; bases outside the gene matches: 11. The CDR3 here is CAFNRGGGTEAFF. The DNA for the CDR3 is TGTGCCTTCAACAGGGGTGGTGGGACTGAAGCTTTCTTT.

The J gene is TRBJ2-7, the V gene TRBV5-1; D might be TRBD2 (6 bases). CDR3 size: 13 residues. V gave up 4 bases and J gave up 6 bases, with 14 bases separating them. CDR1 SGHRS and CDR2 YFSETQ come from the germline V gene. DNA of the CDR3: TGCGCCAGCAGCCTGGGGGGTGAGGGCGAGCAGTACTTC. Amino acid sequence: CASSLGGEGEQYF.

V is TRBV5-1 and J is TRBJ2-7; D is perhaps TRBD1 or TRBD2 (5 bases each). This CDR3 spans 15 amino acids. Germline loops: CDR1 SGHRS, CDR2 YFSETQ. Trimming removed 3 bases at V and 6 bases at J, with 19 bases between. CDR3 loop: CASSSLGRESGEQYF. The CDR3, as DNA: TGCGCCAGCAGCTCCCTAGGCAGGGAGAGTGGCGAGCAGTACTTC.

The chain couples TRBV28 to TRBJ1-2; D gene unclear. The CDR3 runs 15 residues. Germline loops: CDR1 MDHEN, CDR2 SYDVKM. Trimming removed 6 bases at V and 2 bases at J, with 16 bases between. The CDR3: CASRIPRGLNYGYTF. The CDR3 DNA sequence: TGTGCCAGCAGGATACCTCGTGGGTTGAACTATGGCTACACCTTC.

The rearrangement uses TRBV9 and TRBJ2-3; TRBD1 matches 7 bases. The CDR3 is made up of 14 amino acids. Germline CDR1 is SGDLS and CDR2 is YYNGEE. V was clipped by 7 bases and J by 0 bases; unmatched bases: 5. This CDR3 is CASGQDYSTDTQYF. The CDR3 coding sequence is TGTGCCAGCGGACAGGATTATAGCACAGATACGCAGTATTTT. Full variable domain (rest looked up from reference TRBV9 and TRBJ2-3): DSGVTQTPKHLITATGQRVTLRCSPRSGDLSVYWYQQSLDQGLQFLIQYYNGEERAKGNILERFSAQQFPDLHSELNLSSLELGDSALYFCASGQDYSTDTQYFGPGTRLTVL.